What follows are 27 T cell receptor beta chains derived from one specimen sequenced in a study of blood T cell repertoires in COVID-19. The table came from immunoSEQ multiplex PCR; TCRdb's copy has only in-frame clones and leaves some out. The sample yields 300,000 to 450,000 clones, around 87% seen once. The sample consisted of peripheral blood. The receptors come from a woman between 55 and 75 years old with COVID-19, enrolled during active disease.

The CDR3 region is CASSQVYRGGDTDTQYF. Here the CDR3 DNA reads TGTGCCAGCAGCCAAGTTTACCGGGGGGGCGACACAGATACGCAGTATTTT. The V call is TRBV4-2, the J call TRBJ2-3; 8 nucleotides agree with TRBD2. After removal of 1 base from V and 2 bases from J, the junction contained 8 bases not matched to a gene. This CDR3 region has 17 residues. Germline V lookup: CDR1 LGHNA, CDR2 YNFKEQ.

V usage is TRBV19 and J usage is TRBJ2-7, with no clear D. Trimming took off 4 bases at V and 8 bases at J, with 12 bases between the two ends. Germline assignment: CDR1 LNHDA and CDR2 SQIVND (reference sequence). This CDR3 is 12 amino acids long. CDR3 residues: CASSTITTKQYF. CDR3 bases: TGTGCCAGTAGTACCATCACTACTAAGCAGTACTTC.

This chain uses TRBV6-1 with TRBJ1-1; no definite D call. V dropped 0 bases and J dropped 10 bases, with 9 bases sitting between them. The CDR3 has 12 residues. Germline V gene lookup returns CDR1 MNHNS and CDR2 SASEGT. The CDR3 region has the DNA TGTGCCAGCAGTGAAGCGGGGAGGAGAGCTTTCTTT. This sequence encodes CASSEAGRRAFF.

The chain carries TRBV2 and TRBJ1-4; TRBD1 matches at 9 bases. Germline CDR1 reads SNHLY; CDR2 reads FYNNEI. The J segment lost 8 bases and the V segment lost 7 bases, leaving 8 bases of the junction unmatched. The CDR3 spans 14 residues. CDR3 in amino acids: CASMVGTGTEKLFF. In DNA form, the CDR3 reads TGTGCCAGCATGGTTGGGACAGGGACCGAAAAACTGTTTTTT.

Only one count was recorded for this clone. The genes are TRBV12-5 and TRBJ2-5, with 11 bases lining up with TRBD1. Looked up from germline, CDR1 is LGHNT and CDR2 is FRNRAP. V gave up 0 bases and J gave up 5 bases; unmatched junction bases: 8. The CDR3 is 17 residues long. CDR3 region: CASGLVWTGGLMETQYF. The CDR3 region has the DNA TGTGCTAGTGGTTTGGTATGGACAGGGGGCTTGATGGAGACCCAGTACTTC.

The CDR3 region is CASRPNRDGYTF. CDR3 DNA sequence: TGTGCCAGCAGACCCAACAGGGATGGCTACACCTTC. The gene calls are TRBV7-2 and TRBJ1-2, with a possible D match to TRBD1 (6 bases). The length of the CDR3 is 12 residues. CDR1 is SGHTA and CDR2 is FQGNSA in the germline V gene. Deletions cut 6 bases from V and 6 bases from J, with 11 bases between.

The rearrangement links TRBV6-5 to TRBJ1-1, with 9 bases that match TRBD1. The V gene's germline CDR1 is MNHEY and CDR2 SVGAGI. The V segment lost 7 bases and the J segment 2 bases; nucleotides outside the gene matches: 5. CDR3 size: 14 residues. This CDR3 reads CASKTGGTNTEAFF. The CDR3 DNA reads as TGTGCCAGCAAAACAGGGGGCACAAACACTGAAGCTTTCTTT.

For this clone: The sample carries other DNA sequences with the same CDR3. This sequence joins TRBV5-1 and TRBJ2-7; no firm D call. This CDR3 has 12 amino acids. The germline gives CDR1 SGHRS, CDR2 YFSETQ. V was trimmed by 7 bases and J by 0 bases, leaving 8 bases between them. The CDR3 sequence: CASSLPSYEQYF. CDR3 nucleotides: TGCGCCAGCTCCCTCCCCTCCTACGAGCAGTACTTC.

V is TRBV5-4 and J is TRBJ1-5; D gene uncertain. V was pared by 10 bases and J by 4 bases, with 9 bases between. The CDR3 is made up of 11 amino acids. In germline, CDR1 is SGHNT, CDR2 YYREEE (reference sequence). The CDR3 reads CAVEENQPQHF. CDR3 DNA: TGTGCCGTGGAGGAGAATCAGCCCCAGCATTTT.

The gene calls are TRBV28 and TRBJ2-7; 8 bases are a match to TRBD2. The CDR3 spans 13 residues. The trim removed 8 bases at V and 4 bases at J, leaving 7 bases unmatched. The germline gives CDR1 MDHEN, CDR2 SYDVKM. CDR3 DNA: TGTGCCAGCCTCGCTAGCGGGCCTTACGAGCAGTACTTC. Translating gives CASLASGPYEQYF. Supplemented by reference TRBV28 and TRBJ2-7, the full variable domain reads DVKVTQSSRYLVKRTGEKVFLECVQDMDHENMFWYRQDPGLGLRLIYFSYDVKMKEKGDIPEGYSVSREKKERFSLILESASTNQTSMYLCASLASGPYEQYFGPGTRLTVT.

The rearrangement uses TRBV18 and TRBJ1-2, with D perhaps matching TRBD1 (6 bases). The CDR3 is 12 residues long. Germline V CDR1 and CDR2: KGHSH, LQKENI. V was shortened by 3 bases and J by 6 bases, with 8 bases between the two germline ends. CDR3 in DNA: TGTGCCAGCTCACCGAACAGGGATGGCTACACCTTC. Translation gives CASSPNRDGYTF. The full variable domain, its missing parts supplied by reference TRBV18 and TRBJ1-2, is NAGVMQNPRHLVRRRGQEARLRCSPMKGHSHVYWYRQLPEEGLKFMVYLQKENIIDESGMPKERFSAEFPKEGPSILRIQQVVRGDSAAYFCASSPNRDGYTFGSGTRLTVV.

On this clone: The sample holds other DNA sequences that translate to the same CDR3. DNA of the CDR3: TGTGCCAGTAGTGTCACAGGGGTCGACTATGGCTACACCTTC. It specifies CASSVTGVDYGYTF. The chain employs TRBV19 and TRBJ1-2, with 7 bases identical to TRBD1. V dropped 5 bases and J dropped 3; count of bases not matched to a gene: 6. The CDR3 consists of 14 residues. Germline V lookup: CDR1 LNHDA, CDR2 SQIVND (reference sequence).

This sequence joins TRBV11-2 and TRBJ1-3; maybe TRBD1 (6 bases). The germline V gene encodes CDR1 SGHAT and CDR2 FQNNGV. V was cut by 5 bases and J by 0 bases, with 8 bases left in between. The CDR3 consists of 14 residues. CDR3 region: CASSRTDSGNTIYF. The DNA of the CDR3 is TGTGCCAGCAGCCGGACAGACTCTGGAAACACCATATATTTT.

The chain employs TRBV4-1 and TRBJ2-7, with 8 bases lining up with TRBD2. The CDR3 is made up of 13 amino acids. Losses at the gene ends were 1 base for V and 5 bases for J; bases not matched to a gene: 1. Germline V CDR1 and CDR2: MGHRA, YSYEKL. CDR3 in DNA: TGCGCCAGCAGCCAAGTACTAGCGGACGAGCAGTACTTC. It encodes CASSQVLADEQYF.

The rearrangement joins TRBV27 to TRBJ1-5; TRBD1 matches 9 bases. The CDR3 runs 16 residues. CDR1 MNHEY and CDR2 SMNVEV come from the germline V gene (reference sequence). Trimming removed 6 bases from V and 6 bases from J; junction bases left unmatched: 12. The CDR3: CASRPKWTGEGQPQHF. The CDR3 nucleotides are TGTGCCAGCAGACCCAAGTGGACAGGGGAAGGTCAGCCCCAGCATTTT.

This chain joins TRBV7-9 and TRBJ2-7; 8 nucleotides agree with TRBD1. CDR3 length: 14 residues. Germline V gene sequence: CDR1 SEHNR, CDR2 FQNEAQ (reference sequence). Trimming cost V 5 bases and J 5 bases; bases outside gene matches: 8. DNA for the CDR3: TGTGCCAGCAGCCGATCGACAGGGGACGACGAGCAGTACTTC. Its translation is CASSRSTGDDEQYF.

This clone appeared once. The V gene is TRBV18, the J gene TRBJ1-1; D is unresolved. Trimming removed 4 bases from V and 1 base from J, with 7 bases in between. The CDR3 length is 13 residues. Germline CDR1 reads KGHSH; CDR2 reads LQKENI. The CDR3 is CASSLAGNTEAFF. The CDR3 DNA reads as TGTGCCAGCTCACTGGCTGGGAACACTGAAGCTTTCTTT.

V usage is TRBV3-1 (or the pseudogene TRBV3-2) and J usage is TRBJ1-2; TRBD1 might be the D (6 bases). CDR1 and CDR2 from the germline V gene are LGHDT and YNNKEL (reference sequence). Trimming removed 0 bases from V and 4 bases from J, with 15 bases in between. The CDR3 contains 16 residues. CDR3 in DNA: TGTGCCAGCAGCCAAGATCCGGGCAGGGGCGCCTATGGCTACACCTTC. As protein: CASSQDPGRGAYGYTF.

V and J are TRBV27 and TRBJ2-3; tentatively, D is TRBD1 (5 bases). This CDR3 is built from 14 residues. Trimming removed 5 bases from V and 2 bases from J, with 11 bases in between. CDR1 and CDR2 (germline): MNHEY, SMNVEV (reference sequence). CDR3 in amino acids: CASSRPGHTDTQYF. The CDR3 DNA follows: TGTGCCAGCAGTCGCCCAGGGCACACAGATACGCAGTATTTT.

This chain links TRBV9 with TRBJ1-1; 8 nucleotides agree with TRBD1. The length of the CDR3 is 14 residues. Germline V gene data show CDR1 as SGDLS and CDR2 as YYNGEE. The V segment lost 6 bases and the J segment 5 bases; nucleotides outside the gene matches: 9. The CDR3 coding sequence is TGTGCCAGCACCCGTCAGGGGGCAGGGACTGAAGCTTTCTTT. Translated, it gives CASTRQGAGTEAFF.

The V and J genes are TRBV19 and TRBJ1-2, with D tentatively TRBD1 (6 bases). CDR3 length: 13 amino acids. V lost 6 bases, J lost 6 bases, and 14 bases lay in between. Germline V lookup: CDR1 LNHDA, CDR2 SQIVND (reference sequence). DNA of the CDR3: TGTGCCAGTAGAACCGACAGGAGCCATGGCTACACCTTC. Its protein is CASRTDRSHGYTF.

This chain connects TRBV10-3 to TRBJ1-5; TRBD1 is a possible D gene (6 bases). Germline-derived CDR1 and CDR2 are ENHRY and SYGVKD. The CDR3 is made up of 14 amino acids. Trimming removed 5 bases from V and 6 bases from J, with 14 bases in between. CDR3 sequence (DNA): TGTGCCATCAGTCCTGACAGGCTGGGTCAGCCCCAGCATTTT. Translated, it gives CAISPDRLGQPQHF.

The chain couples TRBV6-5 to TRBJ1-2; 11 bases are a match to TRBD1. CDR3 size: 13 residues. V shed 8 bases and J 4 bases; nucleotides not matched to a gene: 3. Germline V gene sequence: CDR1 MNHEY, CDR2 SVGAGI. The CDR3 sequence: CASFGTGGYGYTF. DNA for the CDR3: TGTGCCAGCTTCGGGACAGGGGGCTATGGCTACACCTTC.

The genes are TRBV5-1 and TRBJ1-5; D gene uncertain. The V end lost 2 bases, the J end lost 4 bases, and 7 bases lay between the germline ends. From germline, CDR1 is SGHRS and CDR2 YFSETQ. The CDR3 runs 13 residues. DNA of the CDR3: TGCGCCAGCAGCTTTGACAAAAATCAGCCCCAGCATTTT. It yields the protein CASSFDKNQPQHF.

The chain links TRBV2 to TRBJ1-1; 7 bases line up with TRBD1. The junction had 12 bases not matched to a gene; V was cut back by 6 bases and J by 5 bases. This CDR3 contains 15 residues. The germline CDR1 and CDR2 sequences are SNHLY and FYNNEI. The CDR3 nucleotides read TGTGCCAGCAGAGAAAGGAGAACAGGGGAAACTGAAGCTTTCTTT. Protein product: CASRERRTGETEAFF.

This rearrangement joins TRBV28 to TRBJ1-6, with a weak D call TRBD1 (6 bases). CDR3 length equals 15 residues. Per the germline V gene, CDR1 is MDHEN and CDR2 is SYDVKM. V was pared by 5 bases and J by 9 bases, with 17 bases between. This chain's CDR3 is CASSTPQGQGSPLHF. DNA of the CDR3: TGTGCCAGCAGTACACCACAGGGCCAGGGTTCACCCCTCCACTTT.

The gene calls are TRBV6-2 or TRBV6-3 and TRBJ1-2, with a tentative D call TRBD1 (5 bases). The germline V gene encodes CDR1 MNHEY and CDR2 SVGEGT. This CDR3 region has 14 residues. V was cut by 4 bases and J by 2 bases, with 11 bases left in between. The CDR3 sequence is CASSLLGGNYGYTF. CDR3 nucleotide sequence: TGTGCCAGCAGTTTACTGGGGGGAAACTATGGCTACACCTTC.